This T cell receptor (beta chain) is drawn from a study of blood T cell repertoires in COVID-19. Turning to the study itself: The United States, Italy and Spain were the sources of the acute and convalescent COVID-19 samples.

This CDR3 contains 15 residues. After removal of 0 bases from V and 0 bases from J, the junction contained 2 bases not matched to a gene. Germline-derived CDR1 and CDR2 are SGDLS and YYNGEE. As processed by the authors: Amplification from reference gene primers served as the basis for estimated nucleated cell counts. The data were produced by immunoSEQ multiplex PCR, yet TCRdb's version contains in-frame clones alone and is incomplete. V and J calls plus clone size are reproduced from that table; the DNA served to infer D and trimming. This sample has about 160,000 clones, with roughly 91% found just once.

Sequencing was performed on peripheral blood. V usage is TRBV9 and J usage is TRBJ2-7; 8 bases map to TRBD2. The source of this sequence is a man in his late teens or twenties with acute or convalescent COVID-19. In nucleotides, the CDR3 is TGTGCCAGCAGCGTAGGTAGCGGGATCTCCTACGAGCAGTACTTC. Residues: CASSVGSGISYEQYF.